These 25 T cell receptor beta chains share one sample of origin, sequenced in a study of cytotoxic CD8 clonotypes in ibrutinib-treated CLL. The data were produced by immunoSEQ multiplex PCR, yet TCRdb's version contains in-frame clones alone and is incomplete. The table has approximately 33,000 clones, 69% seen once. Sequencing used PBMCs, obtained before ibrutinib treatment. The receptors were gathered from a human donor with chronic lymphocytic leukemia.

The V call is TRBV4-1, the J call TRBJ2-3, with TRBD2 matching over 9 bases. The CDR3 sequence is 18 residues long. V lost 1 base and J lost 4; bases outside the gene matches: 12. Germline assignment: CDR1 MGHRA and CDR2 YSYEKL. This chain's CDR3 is CASSQAKTLAGISDTQYF. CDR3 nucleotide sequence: TGCGCCAGCAGCCAAGCGAAGACCCTAGCGGGGATTTCAGATACGCAGTATTTT.

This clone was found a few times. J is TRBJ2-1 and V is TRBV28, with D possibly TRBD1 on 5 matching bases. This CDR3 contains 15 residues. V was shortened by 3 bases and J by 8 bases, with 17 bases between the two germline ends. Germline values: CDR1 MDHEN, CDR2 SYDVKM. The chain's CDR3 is CASSFWSGNKDEQFF. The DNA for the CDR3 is TGTGCCAGCAGTTTTTGGTCAGGGAATAAGGATGAGCAGTTCTTC.

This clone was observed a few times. CDR3 residues: CSVGVYGIQYF. The DNA of the CDR3 is TGCAGCGTTGGAGTATACGGCATTCAGTACTTC. The rearrangement joins TRBV29-1 to TRBJ2-4, with unresolved D. This CDR3 is 11 amino acids long. Trimming pared 4 bases from V and 9 bases from J, leaving 10 bases between. Germline loops: CDR1 SQVTM, CDR2 ANQGSEA.

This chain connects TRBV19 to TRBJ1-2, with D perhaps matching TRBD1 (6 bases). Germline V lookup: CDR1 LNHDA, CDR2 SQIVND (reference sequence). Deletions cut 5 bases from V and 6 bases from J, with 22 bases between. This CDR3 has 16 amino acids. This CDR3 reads CASSPGHTSRVDGYTF. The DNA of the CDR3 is TGTGCCAGTAGTCCGGGACACACGTCGAGAGTGGATGGCTACACCTTC. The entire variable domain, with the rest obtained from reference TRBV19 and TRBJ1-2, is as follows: DGGITQSPKYLFRKEGQNVTLSCEQNLNHDAMYWYRQDPGQGLRLIYYSQIVNDFQKGDIAEGYSVSREKKESFPLTVTSAQKNPTAFYLCASSPGHTSRVDGYTFGSGTRLTVV.

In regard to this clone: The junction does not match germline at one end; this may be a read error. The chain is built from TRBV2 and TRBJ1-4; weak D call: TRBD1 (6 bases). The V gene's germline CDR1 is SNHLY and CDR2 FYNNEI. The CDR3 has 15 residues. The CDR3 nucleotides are TGTGCCAGCAGAGAAGTAACAGGGAAGAATGAAAAACTGTTTTTT. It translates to CASREVTGKNEKLFF.

CDR3 sequence: CASSLPGDTGELFF. Written as DNA, the CDR3 is TGTGCCAGCAGCCTGCCGGGGGACACCGGGGAGCTGTTTTTT. This chain connects TRBV28 to TRBJ2-2, with D perhaps matching TRBD2 (6 bases). Trimming took off 6 bases at V and 3 bases at J, with 11 bases between the two ends. The CDR3 has 14 amino acids. Looked up from germline, CDR1 is MDHEN and CDR2 is SYDVKM.

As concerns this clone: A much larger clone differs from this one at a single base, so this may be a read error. The CDR3 coding sequence is TGTGCCAGCAGTGAGGGACAGCCCACGGGGGCTTTCTTT. This translates into CASSEGQPTGAFF. The rearrangement links TRBV6-5 to TRBJ1-1; the match to TRBD1 covers 7 bases. J was trimmed by 11 bases and V by 5 bases; bases with no gene match: 11. Germline lookup yields CDR1 MNHEY and CDR2 SVGAGI. The CDR3 has 13 residues.

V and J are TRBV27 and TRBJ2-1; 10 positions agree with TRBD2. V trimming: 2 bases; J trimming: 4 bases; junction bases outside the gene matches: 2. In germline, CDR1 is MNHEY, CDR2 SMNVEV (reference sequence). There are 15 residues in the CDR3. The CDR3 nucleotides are TGTGCCAGCAGTTTAACTAGCGGGGAATACAATGAGCAGTTCTTC. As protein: CASSLTSGEYNEQFF.

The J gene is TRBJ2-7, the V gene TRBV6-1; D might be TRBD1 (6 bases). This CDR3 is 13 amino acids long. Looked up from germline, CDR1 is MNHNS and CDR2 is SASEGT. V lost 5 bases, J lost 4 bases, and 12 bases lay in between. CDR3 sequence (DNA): TGTGCCAGCAGTTTGGACAGTTTTTACGAGCAGTACTTC. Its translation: CASSLDSFYEQYF.

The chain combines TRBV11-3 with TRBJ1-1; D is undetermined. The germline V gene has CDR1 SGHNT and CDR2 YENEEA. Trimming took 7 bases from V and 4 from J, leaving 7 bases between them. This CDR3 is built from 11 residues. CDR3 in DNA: TGTGCCAGCATCGAGGGCACTGAAGCTTTCTTT. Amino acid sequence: CASIEGTEAFF.

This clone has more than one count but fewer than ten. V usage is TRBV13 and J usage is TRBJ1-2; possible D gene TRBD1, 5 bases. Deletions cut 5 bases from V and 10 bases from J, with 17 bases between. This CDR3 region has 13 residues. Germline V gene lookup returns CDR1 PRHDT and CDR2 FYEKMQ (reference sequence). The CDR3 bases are TGTGCCAGCAGCACTCAGGGTTCGAGGGTCTACACCTTC. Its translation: CASSTQGSRVYTF.

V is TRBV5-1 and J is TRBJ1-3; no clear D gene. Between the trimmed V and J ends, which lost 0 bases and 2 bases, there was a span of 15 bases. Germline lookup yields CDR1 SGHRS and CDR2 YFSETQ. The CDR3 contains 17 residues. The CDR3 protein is CASSLDSNGIAGNTIYF. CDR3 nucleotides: TGCGCCAGCAGCTTGGATTCAAATGGTATTGCTGGAAACACCATATATTTT.

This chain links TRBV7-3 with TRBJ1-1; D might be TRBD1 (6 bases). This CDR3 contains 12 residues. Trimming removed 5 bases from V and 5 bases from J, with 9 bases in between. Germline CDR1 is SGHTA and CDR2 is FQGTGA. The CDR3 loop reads CASSKGGTEAFF. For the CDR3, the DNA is TGTGCCAGCAGCAAGGGGGGGACTGAAGCTTTCTTT.

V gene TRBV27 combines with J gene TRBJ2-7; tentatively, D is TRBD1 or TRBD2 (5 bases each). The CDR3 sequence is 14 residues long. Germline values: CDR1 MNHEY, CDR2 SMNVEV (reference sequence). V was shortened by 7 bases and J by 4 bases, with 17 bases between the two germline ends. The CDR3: CASTPGGSWYEQYF. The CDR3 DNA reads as TGTGCCAGCACCCCTGGGGGTAGCTGGTACGAGCAGTACTTC.

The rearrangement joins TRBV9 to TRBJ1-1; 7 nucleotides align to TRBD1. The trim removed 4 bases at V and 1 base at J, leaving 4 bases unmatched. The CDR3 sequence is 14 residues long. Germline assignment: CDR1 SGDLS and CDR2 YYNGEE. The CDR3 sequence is CASSTQGWNTEAFF. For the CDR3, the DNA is TGTGCCAGCAGCACACAGGGGTGGAACACTGAAGCTTTCTTT.

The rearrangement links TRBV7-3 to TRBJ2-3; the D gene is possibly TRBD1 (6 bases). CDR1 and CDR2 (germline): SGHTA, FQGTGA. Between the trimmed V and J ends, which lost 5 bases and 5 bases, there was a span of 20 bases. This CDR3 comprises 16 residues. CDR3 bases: TGTGCCAGCAGCCGTTTGGGGACACGCGAAGGAGATACGCAGTATTTT. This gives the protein CASSRLGTREGDTQYF.

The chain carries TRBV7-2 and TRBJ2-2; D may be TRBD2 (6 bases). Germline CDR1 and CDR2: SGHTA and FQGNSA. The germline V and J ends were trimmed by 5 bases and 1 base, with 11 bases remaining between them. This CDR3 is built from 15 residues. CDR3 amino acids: CASSPNGGNTGELFF. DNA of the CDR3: TGTGCCAGCAGCCCAAACGGGGGGAACACCGGGGAGCTGTTTTTT. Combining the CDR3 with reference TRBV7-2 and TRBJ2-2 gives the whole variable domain GAGVSQSPSNKVTEKGKDVELRCDPISGHTALYWYRQSLGQGLEFLIYFQGNSAPDKSGLPSDRFSAERTGGSVSTLTIQRTQQEDSAVYLCASSPNGGNTGELFFGEGSRLTVL.

The CDR3, as DNA: TGTGCCAGCAGTGAGTTAGGACACCCTTCCTACGAGCAGTACTTC. It yields the protein CASSELGHPSYEQYF. V gene TRBV2 combines with J gene TRBJ2-7; weak D call: TRBD1 (5 bases). The CDR3 length is 15 residues. V was pared by 3 bases and J by 1 base, with 13 bases between. CDR1 is SNHLY, CDR2 FYNNEI, per germline. Full variable domain (outside the CDR3, taken from reference TRBV2 and TRBJ2-7): EPEVTQTPSHQVTQMGQEVILRCVPISNHLYFYWYRQILGQKVEFLVSFYNNEISEKSEIFDDQFSVERPDGSNFTLKIRSTKLEDSAMYFCASSELGHPSYEQYFGPGTRLTVT.

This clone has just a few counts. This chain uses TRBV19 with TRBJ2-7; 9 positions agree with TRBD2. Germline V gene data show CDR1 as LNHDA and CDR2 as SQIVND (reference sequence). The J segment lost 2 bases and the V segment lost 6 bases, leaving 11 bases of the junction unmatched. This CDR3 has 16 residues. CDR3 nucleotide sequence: TGTGCCAGTAGATATGTAGGAGCGGGAGGCGCCTACGAGCAGTACTTC. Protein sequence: CASRYVGAGGAYEQYF. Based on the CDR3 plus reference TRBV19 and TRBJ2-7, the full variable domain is DGGITQSPKYLFRKEGQNVTLSCEQNLNHDAMYWYRQDPGQGLRLIYYSQIVNDFQKGDIAEGYSVSREKKESFPLTVTSAQKNPTAFYLCASRYVGAGGAYEQYFGPGTRLTVT.

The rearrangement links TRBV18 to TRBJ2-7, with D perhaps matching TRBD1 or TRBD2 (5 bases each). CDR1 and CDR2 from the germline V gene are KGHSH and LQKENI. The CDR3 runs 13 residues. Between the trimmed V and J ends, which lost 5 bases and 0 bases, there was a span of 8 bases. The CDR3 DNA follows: TGTGCCAGCTCAGGGACCTCCTCCTACGAGCAGTACTTC. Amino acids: CASSGTSSYEQYF. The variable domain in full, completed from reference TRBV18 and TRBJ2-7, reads NAGVMQNPRHLVRRRGQEARLRCSPMKGHSHVYWYRQLPEEGLKFMVYLQKENIIDESGMPKERFSAEFPKEGPSILRIQQVVRGDSAAYFCASSGTSSYEQYFGPGTRLTVT.

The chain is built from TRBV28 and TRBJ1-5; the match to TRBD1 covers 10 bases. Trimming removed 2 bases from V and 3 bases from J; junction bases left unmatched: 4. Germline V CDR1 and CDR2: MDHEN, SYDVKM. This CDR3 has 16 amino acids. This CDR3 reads CASSLTGTGDNQPQHF. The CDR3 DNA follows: TGTGCCAGCAGTTTAACCGGGACAGGGGACAATCAGCCCCAGCATTTT.

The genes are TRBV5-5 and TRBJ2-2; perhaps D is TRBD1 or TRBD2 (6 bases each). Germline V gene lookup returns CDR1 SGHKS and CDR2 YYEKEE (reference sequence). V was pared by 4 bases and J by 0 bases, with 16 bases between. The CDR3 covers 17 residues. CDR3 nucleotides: TGTGCCAGCAGCCAACCAGGGGAGGCCGCGAACACCGGGGAGCTGTTTTTT. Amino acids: CASSQPGEAANTGELFF. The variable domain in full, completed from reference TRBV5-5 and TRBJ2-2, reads DAGVTQSPTHLIKTRGQQVTLRCSPISGHKSVSWYQQVLGQGPQFIFQYYEKEERGRGNFPDRFSARQFPNYSSELNVNALLLGDSALYLCASSQPGEAANTGELFFGEGSRLTVL.

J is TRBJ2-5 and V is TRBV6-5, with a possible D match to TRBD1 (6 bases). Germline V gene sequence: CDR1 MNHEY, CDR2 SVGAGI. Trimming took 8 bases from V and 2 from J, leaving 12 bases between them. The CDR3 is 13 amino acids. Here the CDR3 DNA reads TGTGCCAGCCGTCAGGGGTTACAAGAGACCCAGTACTTC. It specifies CASRQGLQETQYF.

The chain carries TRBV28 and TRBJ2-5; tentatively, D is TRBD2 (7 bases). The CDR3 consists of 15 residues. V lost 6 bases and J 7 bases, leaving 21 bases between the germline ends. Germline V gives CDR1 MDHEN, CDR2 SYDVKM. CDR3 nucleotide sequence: TGTGCCAGCAGCTCCGGGGGGCGGGATTCAGGGACCCAGTACTTC. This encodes CASSSGGRDSGTQYF.

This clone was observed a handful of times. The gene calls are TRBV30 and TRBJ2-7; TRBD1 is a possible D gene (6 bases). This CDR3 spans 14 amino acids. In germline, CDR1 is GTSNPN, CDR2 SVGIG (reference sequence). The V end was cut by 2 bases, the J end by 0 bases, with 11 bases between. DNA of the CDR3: TGTGCCTGGAGTTCTGGGGGCAGCTCCTACGAGCAGTACTTC. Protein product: CAWSSGGSSYEQYF.